These 2 T cell receptor beta chains were sequenced from one sample in a study of blood T cell repertoires in COVID-19. Assay: immunoSEQ multiplex PCR; the TCRdb copy retains only in-frame clones and omits some. The table has about 250,000 clones, 89% seen once. Sample: peripheral blood. The receptor source for this set is a woman between 40 and 50 years old who had recovered from COVID-19.

This chain uses TRBV5-1 with TRBJ1-2; 10 bases fit TRBD1. The length of the CDR3 is 14 residues. With V trimmed by 4 bases and J by 4 bases, 4 bases remained unmatched. Germline CDR1 SGHRS, CDR2 YFSETQ. The CDR3 region is CASSATGGVYGYTF. CDR3 DNA: TGCGCCAGCAGCGCGACAGGGGGCGTCTATGGCTACACCTTC.

The chain employs TRBV7-9 and TRBJ1-4, with no clear D. The CDR3 loop spans 15 amino acids. CDR1 is SEHNR and CDR2 is FQNEAQ in the germline V gene (reference sequence). V was cut by 3 bases and J by 2 bases, with 10 bases left in between. CDR3 bases: TGTGCCAGCAGCTTCGTCGGGGAGACTAATGAAAAACTGTTTTTT. Its protein product is CASSFVGETNEKLFF.